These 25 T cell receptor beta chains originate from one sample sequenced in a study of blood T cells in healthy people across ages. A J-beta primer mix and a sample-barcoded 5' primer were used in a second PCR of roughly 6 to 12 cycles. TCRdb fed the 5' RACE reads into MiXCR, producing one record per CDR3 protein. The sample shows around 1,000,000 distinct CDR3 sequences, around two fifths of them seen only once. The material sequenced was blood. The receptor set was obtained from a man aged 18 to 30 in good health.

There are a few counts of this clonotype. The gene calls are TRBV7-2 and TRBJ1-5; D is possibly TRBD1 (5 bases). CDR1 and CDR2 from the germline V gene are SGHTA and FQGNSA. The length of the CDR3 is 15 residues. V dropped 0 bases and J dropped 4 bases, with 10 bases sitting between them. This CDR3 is CASSLAPWGNQPQHF. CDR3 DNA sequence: TGTGCCAGCAGCTTAGCCCCATGGGGGAATCAGCCCCAGCATTTT.

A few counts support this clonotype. The CDR3: CAISQGQPYSNQPQHF. CDR3 in DNA: TGTGCCATCAGTCAAGGACAGCCCTATAGCAATCAGCCCCAGCATTTT. The chain couples TRBV10-3 to TRBJ1-5; D might be TRBD1 (6 bases). Germline CDR1 ENHRY, CDR2 SYGVKD. This CDR3 has 16 residues. Trimming cost V 5 bases and J 0 bases, with 14 bases left between them.

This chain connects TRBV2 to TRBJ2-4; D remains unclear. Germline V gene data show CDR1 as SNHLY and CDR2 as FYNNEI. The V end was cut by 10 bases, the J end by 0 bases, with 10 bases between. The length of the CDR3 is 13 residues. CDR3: CATSQLAKNIQYF. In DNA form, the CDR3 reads TGTGCCACCAGCCAGCTAGCCAAAAACATTCAGTACTTC.

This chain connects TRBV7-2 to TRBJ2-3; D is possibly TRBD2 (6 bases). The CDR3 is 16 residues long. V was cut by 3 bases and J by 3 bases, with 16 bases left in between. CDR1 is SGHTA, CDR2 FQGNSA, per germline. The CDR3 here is CASSFRGSANTDTQYF. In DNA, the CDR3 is TGTGCCAGCAGCTTCCGGGGGTCGGCTAATACAGATACGCAGTATTTT.

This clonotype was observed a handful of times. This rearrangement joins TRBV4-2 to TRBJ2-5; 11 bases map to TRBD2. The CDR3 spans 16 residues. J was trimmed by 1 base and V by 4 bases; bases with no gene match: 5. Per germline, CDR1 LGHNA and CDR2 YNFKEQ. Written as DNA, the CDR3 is TGTGCCAGCAGCCTACGACTAGCGGGGATCCAAGAGACCCAGTACTTC. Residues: CASSLRLAGIQETQYF.

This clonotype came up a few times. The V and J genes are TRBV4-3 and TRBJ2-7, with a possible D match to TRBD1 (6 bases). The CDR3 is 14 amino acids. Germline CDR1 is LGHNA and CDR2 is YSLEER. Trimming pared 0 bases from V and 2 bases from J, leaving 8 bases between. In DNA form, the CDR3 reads TGCGCCAGCAGCCAAGATTGGACAGCCTACGAGCAGTACTTC. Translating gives CASSQDWTAYEQYF.

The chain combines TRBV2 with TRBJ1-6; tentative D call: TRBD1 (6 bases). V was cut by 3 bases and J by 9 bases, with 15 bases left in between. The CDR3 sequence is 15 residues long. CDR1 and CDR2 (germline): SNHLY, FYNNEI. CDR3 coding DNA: TGTGCCAGCAGTGACAGTCAGGGGCGGTTTTCACCCCTCCACTTT. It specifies CASSDSQGRFSPLHF.

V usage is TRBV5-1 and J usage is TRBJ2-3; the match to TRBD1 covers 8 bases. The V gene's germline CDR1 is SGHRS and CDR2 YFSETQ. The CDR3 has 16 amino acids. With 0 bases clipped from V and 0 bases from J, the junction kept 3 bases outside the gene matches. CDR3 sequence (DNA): TGCGCCAGCAGCTTGGGACAGGGGTCGAGCACAGATACGCAGTATTTT. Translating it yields CASSLGQGSSTDTQYF.

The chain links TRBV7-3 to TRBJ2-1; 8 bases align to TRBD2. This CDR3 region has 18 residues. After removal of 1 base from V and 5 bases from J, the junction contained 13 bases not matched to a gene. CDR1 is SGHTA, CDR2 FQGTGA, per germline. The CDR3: CASSLKGMTSESDNEQFF. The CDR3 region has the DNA TGTGCCAGCAGCTTAAAGGGTATGACTAGCGAATCGGACAATGAGCAGTTCTTC.

DNA for the CDR3: TGCGCCAGCAGCCAAGATATGGGGGATGGCTACACCTTC. As protein: CASSQDMGDGYTF. V usage is TRBV4-3 and J usage is TRBJ1-2; tentative D call: TRBD1 (5 bases). V was trimmed by 0 bases and J by 6 bases, leaving 8 bases between them. Germline CDR1 reads LGHNA; CDR2 reads YSLEER. The CDR3 runs to 13 residues.

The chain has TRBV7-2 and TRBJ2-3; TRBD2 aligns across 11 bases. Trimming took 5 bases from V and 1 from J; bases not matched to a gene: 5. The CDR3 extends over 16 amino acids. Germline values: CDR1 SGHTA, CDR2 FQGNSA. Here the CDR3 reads CASSRLAGIRTDTQYF. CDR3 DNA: TGTGCCAGCAGCAGACTAGCGGGGATACGCACAGATACGCAGTATTTT.

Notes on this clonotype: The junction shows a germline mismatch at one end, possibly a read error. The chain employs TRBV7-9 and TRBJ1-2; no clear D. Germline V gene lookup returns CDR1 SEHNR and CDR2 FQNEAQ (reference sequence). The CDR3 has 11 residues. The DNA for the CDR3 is TGTGCCAACAGCTCTCTGTTAGGCTACACCTTC. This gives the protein CANSSLLGYTF.

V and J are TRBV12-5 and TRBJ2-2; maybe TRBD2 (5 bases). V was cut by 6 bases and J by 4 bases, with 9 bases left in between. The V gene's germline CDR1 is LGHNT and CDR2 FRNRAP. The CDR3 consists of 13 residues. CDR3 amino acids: CASGHRGTGELFF. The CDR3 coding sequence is TGTGCTAGTGGCCACCGGGGCACCGGGGAGCTGTTTTTT.

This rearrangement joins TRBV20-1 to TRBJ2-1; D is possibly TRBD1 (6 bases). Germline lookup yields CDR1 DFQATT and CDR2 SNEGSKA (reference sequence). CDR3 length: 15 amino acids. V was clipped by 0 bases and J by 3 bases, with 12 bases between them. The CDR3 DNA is TGCAGTGCTAGAGACCGGGACAAAGACTACAATGAGCAGTTCTTC. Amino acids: CSARDRDKDYNEQFF.

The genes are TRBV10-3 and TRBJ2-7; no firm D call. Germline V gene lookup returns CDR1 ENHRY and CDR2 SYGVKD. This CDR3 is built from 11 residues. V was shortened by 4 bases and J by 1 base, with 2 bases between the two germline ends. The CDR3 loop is CAISGSYEQYF. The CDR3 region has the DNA TGTGCCATCAGTGGGTCCTACGAGCAGTACTTC.

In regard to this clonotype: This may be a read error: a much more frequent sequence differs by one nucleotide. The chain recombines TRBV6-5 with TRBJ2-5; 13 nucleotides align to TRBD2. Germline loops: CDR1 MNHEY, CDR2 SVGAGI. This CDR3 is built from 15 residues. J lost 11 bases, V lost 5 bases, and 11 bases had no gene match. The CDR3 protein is CASSATSGGLHEQYF. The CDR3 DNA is TGTGCCAGCAGTGCGACTAGCGGGGGGTTACATGAGCAGTACTTC.

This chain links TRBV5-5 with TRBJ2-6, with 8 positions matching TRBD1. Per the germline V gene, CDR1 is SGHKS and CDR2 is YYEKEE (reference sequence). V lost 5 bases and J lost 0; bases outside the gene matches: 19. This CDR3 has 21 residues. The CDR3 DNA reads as TGTGCCAGCAGTTGGAGTTTACGGACAGGGTCCGTTCTCTCTGGGGCCAACGTCCTGACTTTC. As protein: CASSWSLRTGSVLSGANVLTF.

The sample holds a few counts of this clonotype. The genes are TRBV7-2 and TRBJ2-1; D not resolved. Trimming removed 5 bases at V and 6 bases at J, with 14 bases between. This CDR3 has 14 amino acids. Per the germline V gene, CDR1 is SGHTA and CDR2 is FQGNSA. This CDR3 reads CASSKPPYTNEQFF. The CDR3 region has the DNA TGTGCCAGCAGCAAACCCCCTTATACCAATGAGCAGTTCTTC.

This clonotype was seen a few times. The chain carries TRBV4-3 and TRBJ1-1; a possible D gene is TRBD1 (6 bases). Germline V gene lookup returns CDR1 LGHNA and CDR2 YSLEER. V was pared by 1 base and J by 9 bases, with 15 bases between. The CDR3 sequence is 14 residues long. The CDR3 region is CASSQAWGQRQAFF. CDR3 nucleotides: TGCGCCAGCAGCCAAGCTTGGGGGCAGAGGCAAGCTTTCTTT.

CDR3 amino acids: CASSLEQSDTEAFF. DNA of the CDR3: TGCGCCAGCAGCTTGGAACAGTCGGACACTGAAGCTTTCTTT. The V call is TRBV5-1, the J call TRBJ1-1; D ambiguous. Germline-derived CDR1 and CDR2 are SGHRS and YFSETQ. V gave up 0 bases and J gave up 3 bases, with 9 bases separating them. The CDR3 runs to 14 residues.

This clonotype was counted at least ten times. CDR3 coding DNA: TGTGCCAGCAGTCTCTCTGGTTGGTCCTACGAGCAGTACTTC. Amino acid sequence: CASSLSGWSYEQYF. V and J are TRBV12-3 or TRBV12-4 and TRBJ2-7, with D uncertain. The CDR3 length is 14 residues. Trimming removed 5 bases from V and 1 base from J, with 12 bases in between.

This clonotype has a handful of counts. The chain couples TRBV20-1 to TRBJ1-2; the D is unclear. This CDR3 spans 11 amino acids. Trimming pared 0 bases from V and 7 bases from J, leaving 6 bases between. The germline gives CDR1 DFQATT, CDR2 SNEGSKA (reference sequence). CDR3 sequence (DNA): TGCAGTGCTAGAGATACCCGTGGCTACACCTTC. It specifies CSARDTRGYTF.

In DNA, the CDR3 is TGTGCCAGCAGCGACCCCGGATATAAGCCCCAGCATTTT. Encoded protein: CASSDPGYKPQHF. The rearrangement uses TRBV7-2 and TRBJ1-5; D uncertain. Per the germline V gene, CDR1 is SGHTA and CDR2 is FQGNSA. This CDR3 contains 13 residues. Trimming left V 5 bases short and J 8 bases short, with 13 bases between. Complete variable domain (other parts from reference TRBV7-2 and TRBJ1-5): GAGVSQSPSNKVTEKGKDVELRCDPISGHTALYWYRQSLGQGLEFLIYFQGNSAPDKSGLPSDRFSAERTGGSVSTLTIQRTQQEDSAVYLCASSDPGYKPQHFGDGTRLSIL.

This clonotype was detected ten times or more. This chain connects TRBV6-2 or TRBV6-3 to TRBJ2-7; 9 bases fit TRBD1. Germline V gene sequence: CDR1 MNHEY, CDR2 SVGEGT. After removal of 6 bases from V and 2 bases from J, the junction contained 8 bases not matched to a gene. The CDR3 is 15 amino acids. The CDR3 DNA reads TGTGCCAGCAGCCTGGTCGGGACAGGGACCTACGAGCAGTACTTC. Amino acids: CASSLVGTGTYEQYF.

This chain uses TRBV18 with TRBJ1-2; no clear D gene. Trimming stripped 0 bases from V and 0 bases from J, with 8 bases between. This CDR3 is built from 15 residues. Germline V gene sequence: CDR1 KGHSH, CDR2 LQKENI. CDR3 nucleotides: TGTGCCAGCTCACCACCGGCAGAACCTAACTATGGCTACACCTTC. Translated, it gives CASSPPAEPNYGYTF.